This TCR beta chain was recovered during a study of control samples from healthy donors and cancer patients. This table comes from immunoSEQ multiplex PCR, and its TCRdb copy is limited to in-frame clones, with some not included. The table has 230,000 or so clones, roughly 94% seen once. The CDR3 extends over 16 amino acids. The V end was cut by 3 bases, the J end by 0 bases, with 12 bases between. Germline-derived CDR1 and CDR2 are SGHTA and FQGNSA. The sequencing sample was made of blood. This chain connects TRBV7-2 to TRBJ2-4, with a tentative D call TRBD2 (6 bases). The TCR sequence derives from a man aged 50 or older in good health. CDR3 residues: CASSFEGLIAKNIQYF. The CDR3 nucleotides are TGTGCCAGCAGCTTTGAGGGACTTATAGCCAAAAACATTCAGTACTTC.